This entry lists 27 T cell receptor beta chains sequenced from one sample in a study of patients and donors after allogeneic stem cell transplantation. Using its own MiXCR run on the RT-PCR reads, TCRdb lists one record per CDR3 protein. The table includes roughly 230,000 distinct CDR3 sequences, around 14% detected once. Sequencing was carried out using blood, either unsorted or a sorted T cell fraction (not recorded which). The receptors were gathered from a human donor who was either an allogeneic HSCT recipient or a stem cell or donor lymphocyte infusion donor (not recorded which). It is not recorded whose cells these are; they may come from a transplant donor.

The sample holds a few counts of this clonotype. The chain recombines TRBV10-3 with TRBJ1-1; D not resolved. V shed 8 bases and J shed 4 bases, with 14 bases lying between them. This CDR3 spans 13 amino acids. Germline V gene data show CDR1 as ENHRY and CDR2 as SYGVKD. The CDR3 region is CAIASVGVTEAFF. The CDR3 DNA reads TGTGCCATCGCCTCAGTAGGCGTCACTGAAGCTTTCTTT.

There are many counts of this clonotype. The chain combines TRBV6-2 or TRBV6-3 with TRBJ2-2; TRBD2 agrees at 8 bases. Germline V CDR1 and CDR2: MNHEY, SVGEGT. V lost 0 bases and J lost 1; bases outside the gene matches: 1. The CDR3 loop spans 16 amino acids. The CDR3 DNA follows: TGTGCCAGCAGTTACTCGGCGGGAGGGAACACCGGGGAGCTGTTTTTT. As protein: CASSYSAGGNTGELFF.

This clonotype was picked up a small number of times. The chain has TRBV5-6 and TRBJ2-2, with a possible D match to TRBD2 (6 bases). Germline CDR1 and CDR2: SGHDT and YYEEEE. This CDR3 region has 17 residues. Trimming pared 2 bases from V and 3 bases from J, leaving 17 bases between. The CDR3 DNA sequence: TGTGCCAGCAGCTTAATATTCGGCCGGGACTACACCGGGGAGCTGTTTTTT. It translates to CASSLIFGRDYTGELFF.

This clonotype was detected many times. The rearrangement uses TRBV5-1 and TRBJ2-7; the match to TRBD2 covers 12 bases. The CDR3 has 16 amino acids. The germline V gene has CDR1 SGHRS and CDR2 YFSETQ. The trim removed 0 bases at V and 4 bases at J, leaving 5 bases unmatched. This CDR3 reads CASSLARTSGIYEQYF. In nucleotides, the CDR3 is TGCGCCAGCAGCTTGGCCCGGACTAGCGGGATTTACGAGCAGTACTTC.

This clonotype appeared many times. This chain joins TRBV20-1 and TRBJ2-1; D not resolved. In germline, CDR1 is DFQATT, CDR2 SNEGSKA (reference sequence). The V end was cut by 6 bases, the J end by 10 bases, with 16 bases between. The CDR3 length is 12 residues. CDR3 amino acids: CSARRTGSEQFF. CDR3 coding DNA: TGCAGTGCCAGGCGGACGGGTTCAGAGCAGTTCTTC.

In its sample, this clonotype was seen a few times. The rearrangement uses TRBV5-1 and TRBJ2-2, with 8 bases lining up with TRBD2. Germline V gene sequence: CDR1 SGHRS, CDR2 YFSETQ. The CDR3 length is 14 residues. Unmatched junction bases numbered 4, after V lost 4 bases and J lost 5 bases. CDR3 bases: TGCGCCAGCAGCCCCAGCGGGAGAACCGGGGAGCTGTTTTTT. It is translated as CASSPSGRTGELFF.

This clonotype was seen a few times. The chain joins TRBV2 to TRBJ2-2; no definite D call. V gave up 7 bases and J gave up 8 bases, with 17 bases separating them. The germline V gene has CDR1 SNHLY and CDR2 FYNNEI. The CDR3 contains 14 residues. The CDR3 coding sequence is TGTGCCAGCACCTCACACATCCCGGAGGGGGAGCTGTTTTTT. Its translation: CASTSHIPEGELFF.

This chain joins TRBV19 and TRBJ1-1; TRBD1 is a possible D gene (5 bases). In germline, CDR1 is LNHDA, CDR2 SQIVND (reference sequence). The CDR3 spans 16 residues. Deletions cut 5 bases from V and 5 bases from J, with 21 bases between. The CDR3 protein is CASSSPTARTRTEAFF. CDR3 coding DNA: TGTGCCAGTAGTTCGCCGACAGCACGAACCCGAACTGAAGCTTTCTTT.

This sequence joins TRBV5-6 and TRBJ2-2; D is possibly TRBD1 (6 bases). Germline assignment: CDR1 SGHDT and CDR2 YYEEEE. V was cut by 4 bases and J by 3 bases, with 13 bases left in between. There are 15 residues in the CDR3. The DNA for the CDR3 is TGTGCCAGCAGCCCTGACAGGCTCGACACCGGGGAGCTGTTTTTT. Translated, it gives CASSPDRLDTGELFF.

The V call is TRBV7-8, the J call TRBJ2-5; D tentatively fits TRBD1 or TRBD2 (5 bases each). The CDR3 has 16 residues. Germline V gene lookup returns CDR1 SGHVS and CDR2 FQNEAQ. V was shortened by 5 bases and J by 1 base, with 17 bases between the two germline ends. This CDR3 reads CASSRWDGNFQETQYF. In DNA form, the CDR3 reads TGTGCCAGCAGCCGATGGGACGGAAACTTCCAAGAGACCCAGTACTTC.

The rearrangement joins TRBV18 to TRBJ1-4, with TRBD1 matching over 7 bases. J was trimmed by 4 bases and V by 5 bases; bases with no gene match: 7. In germline, CDR1 is KGHSH, CDR2 LQKENI. The CDR3 is made up of 15 amino acids. The CDR3 reads CASSDLGQRNEKLFF. CDR3 sequence (DNA): TGTGCCAGCTCAGATTTGGGACAGCGTAATGAAAAACTGTTTTTT.

This clonotype was detected a few times. This chain uses TRBV7-8 with TRBJ2-3, with 7 positions matching TRBD2. Germline values: CDR1 SGHVS, CDR2 FQNEAQ. This CDR3 region has 17 residues. With 6 bases clipped from V and 2 bases from J, the junction kept 14 bases outside the gene matches. The DNA of the CDR3 is TGTGCCAGCAGTCGAGGACTAGTTCGTATTAACACAGATACGCAGTATTTT. Protein sequence: CASSRGLVRINTDTQYF.

This chain uses TRBV12-3 or TRBV12-4 with TRBJ2-3, with 7 bases fitting TRBD1. V was pared by 5 bases and J by 2 bases, with 4 bases of the junction left unmatched. The CDR3 runs to 14 residues. The DNA for the CDR3 is TGTGCCAGCAGTGTCCAGGGGGACACAGATACGCAGTATTTT. As protein: CASSVQGDTDTQYF.

In this sample, this clonotype turned up many times. The chain links TRBV15 to TRBJ1-4; no reliable D call. This CDR3 has 13 amino acids. Trimming took 0 bases from V and 11 from J, leaving 10 bases between them. Germline V CDR1 and CDR2: LNHNV, YYDKDF (reference sequence). CDR3 amino acids: CATSRDPTEKLFF. CDR3 in DNA: TGTGCCACCAGCAGAGATCCGACCGAGAAACTGTTTTTT.

The V gene is TRBV25-1, the J gene TRBJ2-3, with a tentative D call TRBD2 (5 bases). This CDR3 has 11 residues. CDR1 is MGHDK, CDR2 SYGVNS, per germline. V was shortened by 8 bases and J by 5 bases, with 8 bases between the two germline ends. DNA for the CDR3: TGTGCCAGCGCCGAGGGAGATACGCAGTATTTT. This codes for CASAEGDTQYF. Together with reference TRBV25-1 and TRBJ2-3, the CDR3 gives the full variable domain: EADIYQTPRYLVIGTGKKITLECSQTMGHDKMYWYQQDPGMELHLIHYSYGVNSTEKGDLSSESTVSRIRTEHFPLTLESARPSHTSQYLCASAEGDTQYFGPGTRLTVL.

This clonotype has a count of ten or more. The chain carries TRBV20-1 and TRBJ1-2; 10 bases line up with TRBD1. V gave up 6 bases and J gave up 7 bases; unmatched junction bases: 8. The CDR3 consists of 13 residues. Germline V gene lookup returns CDR1 DFQATT and CDR2 SNEGSKA (reference sequence). DNA for the CDR3: TGCAGTGCAGCCGGGACAGGGGCCTTTGGCTACACCTTC. It specifies CSAAGTGAFGYTF.

This clonotype has just a few counts. The V and J genes are TRBV3-1 and TRBJ1-5; TRBD1 is a possible D gene (6 bases). CDR3 length equals 15 residues. The ends were cut back, 1 base at V and 4 bases at J, with 11 bases in the middle. Germline V gene sequence: CDR1 LGHDT, CDR2 YNNKEL (reference sequence). The CDR3 sequence is CASSQGTDPNQPQHF. In DNA, the CDR3 is TGTGCCAGCAGCCAAGGGACAGATCCTAATCAGCCCCAGCATTTT.

This clonotype was found many times. This chain joins TRBV12-3 or TRBV12-4 and TRBJ2-7, with 9 nucleotides matching TRBD1. The ends lost 3 bases at V and 2 bases at J; junction bases unmatched: 2. This CDR3 region has 14 residues. Here the CDR3 reads CASSLGTGTYEQYF. The CDR3 nucleotides are TGTGCCAGCAGTTTGGGGACAGGGACCTACGAGCAGTACTTC.

The chain combines TRBV3-1 with TRBJ1-1; 7 positions match TRBD1. With V trimmed by 1 base and J by 5 bases, 7 bases remained unmatched. CDR3 length equals 15 residues. The germline V gene encodes CDR1 LGHDT and CDR2 YNNKEL (reference sequence). The CDR3 region is CASSQGQTGLTEAFF. The CDR3 coding sequence is TGTGCCAGCAGCCAAGGTCAGACAGGGTTAACTGAAGCTTTCTTT. The complete variable domain, with remaining parts taken from reference TRBV3-1 and TRBJ1-1, reads DTAVSQTPKYLVTQMGNDKSIKCEQNLGHDTMYWYKQDSKKFLKIMFSYNNKELIINETVPNRFSPKSPDKAHLNLHINSLELGDSAVYFCASSQGQTGLTEAFFGQGTRLTVV.

This clonotype is medium-sized within its sample. The chain uses TRBV12-3 or TRBV12-4 and TRBJ1-1; D is possibly TRBD1 (6 bases). Trimming stripped 7 bases from V and 0 bases from J, with 18 bases between. This CDR3 region has 16 residues. CDR3 protein: CASTEAGAGMNTEAFF. In nucleotides, the CDR3 is TGTGCCAGCACCGAGGCAGGGGCCGGGATGAACACTGAAGCTTTCTTT.

There are a few counts of this clonotype. This chain joins TRBV12-3 or TRBV12-4 and TRBJ2-5, with 7 bases aligning to TRBD1. V shed 3 bases, J shed 3 bases, and the junction held 4 bases outside the gene matches. CDR3 length: 14 amino acids. The CDR3 bases are TGTGCCAGCAGTTTCGACAGGGTCGAAGAGACCCAGTACTTC. It translates to CASSFDRVEETQYF.

The chain has TRBV28 and TRBJ1-1; TRBD1 aligns across 8 bases. CDR3 length: 15 residues. Trimming took 4 bases from V and 10 from J; bases not matched to a gene: 14. CDR1 is MDHEN and CDR2 is SYDVKM in the germline V gene. Written as DNA, the CDR3 is TGTGCCAGCAGTTCCGCCTACAGGGGGTGGTTGGGAGCTTTCTTT. Translating gives CASSSAYRGWLGAFF.

In its sample, this clonotype was seen a few times. The V call is TRBV18, the J call TRBJ2-3; D is undetermined. This CDR3 has 12 amino acids. Trimming stripped 1 base from V and 5 bases from J, with 4 bases between. Germline lookup yields CDR1 KGHSH and CDR2 LQKENI. CDR3 coding DNA: TGTGCCAGCTCACCACGGGTAGATACGCAGTATTTT. This sequence encodes CASSPRVDTQYF.

This chain uses TRBV6-5 with TRBJ2-4, with 14 bases identical to TRBD2. The junction had 3 bases not matched to a gene; V was cut back by 2 bases and J by 3 bases. CDR1 and CDR2 (germline): MNHEY, SVGAGI. There are 17 residues in the CDR3. As DNA, the CDR3 is TGTGCCAGCAGTTACGGGACTAGCGGGAGTGGCAAAAACATTCAGTACTTC. Residues: CASSYGTSGSGKNIQYF.

The chain recombines TRBV20-1 with TRBJ2-4; 8 nucleotides align to TRBD1. The CDR3 is 16 residues long. J was trimmed by 0 bases and V by 4 bases; bases with no gene match: 8. The germline gives CDR1 DFQATT, CDR2 SNEGSKA (reference sequence). CDR3 region: CSATPDRELAKNIQYF. For the CDR3, the DNA is TGCAGTGCTACTCCGGACAGGGAGTTAGCCAAAAACATTCAGTACTTC.

This clonotype was counted between two and nine times. This chain connects TRBV18 to TRBJ1-1, with D possibly TRBD1 on 6 matching bases. V lost 1 base and J 1 base, leaving 16 bases between the germline ends. Germline CDR1 and CDR2: KGHSH and LQKENI. The CDR3 covers 17 residues. CDR3 amino acids: CASSPHRVSEGNTEAFF. The CDR3 DNA follows: TGTGCCAGCTCACCACACAGGGTATCGGAGGGGAACACTGAAGCTTTCTTT.

This clonotype was counted a few times. The chain joins TRBV20-1 to TRBJ1-4; D is uncertain. The germline gives CDR1 DFQATT, CDR2 SNEGSKA (reference sequence). Trimming removed 7 bases from V and 0 bases from J, with 9 bases in between. This CDR3 is 13 amino acids long. The CDR3 DNA reads TGCAGTGTTATGGTTGCAACTAATGAAAAACTGTTTTTT. Translation: CSVMVATNEKLFF.